This TCR beta chain was recorded in a study of radiation and T cells in renal cell carcinoma. Produced via immunoSEQ multiplex PCR; TCRdb's table is partial and in-frame only. The sample yields 14,000 to 15,000 clones, around two thirds seen once. Indicated treatment: treatment-naive control, cytoreductive nephrectomy. This TCR derives from a man in his 60s with renal cell carcinoma. The sequenced sample was tumor tissue, obtained from a patient whose treatment was nephrectomy without radiotherapy.

CDR3 nucleotide sequence: TGTGCCAGTAGTATCTACGACAGGGTCTATCAGCCCCAGCATTTT. Translating gives CASSIYDRVYQPQHF. The V and J genes are TRBV19 and TRBJ1-5; 7 bases map to TRBD1. The CDR3 contains 15 residues. The germline CDR1 and CDR2 sequences are LNHDA and SQIVND (reference sequence). V was pared by 3 bases and J by 5 bases, with 7 bases of the junction left unmatched.